This note documents a single T cell receptor (beta chain) sequence. Its antigen is not identified. A marrow graft followed busulfan-fludarabine conditioning, with cyclophosphamide on days +3 and +4. Sequenced by immunoSEQ multiplex PCR; TCRdb stores in-frame clones only, minus some. This repertoire holds about 6,700 clones, and none appear only once. The CDR3 totals 16 residues. Germline V gene data show CDR1 as SGHTA and CDR2 as FQGTGA. V was pared by 5 bases and J by 0 bases, with 7 bases of the junction left unmatched. This record belongs to a study of T cells after posttransplantation cyclophosphamide. Study-wide findings and caveats: Tissue-infiltrating T cells from skin or gut overlapped little with blood T cells. Recipient CMV seropositivity and CMV reactivation strongly tracked TRB clonality.

The sequenced sample was PBMCs, obtained after an allogeneic stem cell transplant with post-transplant cyclophosphamide. The sequence came from a male patient between 25 and 39 years old who received an allogeneic stem cell transplant from an unrelated donor, was CMV-positive, and had acute and chronic GVHD. Some of the T cells may derive from the graft donor. The chain is built from TRBV7-3 and TRBJ2-1, with 7 bases identical to TRBD2. This chain's CDR3 is CASSPNSGASYNEQFF. CDR3 in DNA: TGTGCCAGCAGCCCCAACAGCGGGGCCTCCTACAATGAGCAGTTCTTC.